The clone carrying this TCR beta chain was seen repeatedly, ten times or more. Time point: patch test 1, 2 weeks after DPC sensitization. The treatment denotes: therapeutic diphenylcyclopropenone sensitization with weekly scalp DPC. The CDR3 totals 16 residues. V shed 4 bases, J shed 7 bases, and the junction held 10 bases outside the gene matches. Germline V CDR1 and CDR2: SGHRS, YFSETQ. One entry per CDR3 protein, called by TCRdb with MiXCR from the RACE reads. The sample consists of roughly 190,000 distinct CDR3 sequences, 20% to 25% of them appearing once. The data originate from a study of human T cells and chemical hapten exposure.

The gene calls are TRBV5-1 and TRBJ2-1; 11 bases map to TRBD2. The sample consisted of whole blood, taken in connection with sensitization to the hapten diphenylcyclopropenone (DPC). This TCR derives from a woman aged 45-60 years with alopecia areata. Some clones in this sample may be carry-over from other donors' samples. The CDR3: CASSPKGPSGGNEQFF. DNA for the CDR3: TGCGCCAGCAGCCCCAAAGGGCCTAGCGGGGGGAATGAGCAGTTCTTC.